The source of this T cell receptor beta chain is a study of control samples from healthy donors and cancer patients. The CDR3 is 16 amino acids. Trimming at V came to 2 bases and at J to 2 bases, leaving 7 bases not matched to a gene. Germline-derived CDR1 and CDR2 are SGHVS and FQNEAQ. Sequencing was performed with immunoSEQ multiplex PCR; in TCRdb, only in-frame clones are kept and a portion is missing. The sample has about 130,000 clones, approximately 92% seen once; the top ten hold around 2.3%. This receptor was identified in a middle-aged man in good health. This chain uses TRBV7-8 with TRBJ2-3; 7 bases are a match to TRBD2. Sequenced sample: blood. The CDR3 nucleotides are TGTGCCAGCAGCTTAACCAGCGGGGCCCTCACAGATACGCAGTATTTT. This gives the protein CASSLTSGALTDTQYF.